This entry is about one T cell receptor delta chain. As yet, its antigen is unknown. This DNA's translation and the protein TCRdb lists, from a much larger clone, do not match at residue 14, likely due to a read error; the protein shown is translated from the DNA. V lost 4 bases to trimming and J lost 0 bases, with 42 bases between them. Germline V lookup: CDR1 TSWWSYY, CDR2 QGS. The CDR3 loop spans 25 amino acids. The source of the sample is a study of γδ T cells in repeated Plasmodium falciparum infection. Study context: Donors had four controlled P. falciparum NF54 infections over around 640 days. Study-wide results and limits: Repeated controlled infections reportedly drove waves of new clonotype selection in Vdelta2-negative, mostly Vdelta1+, gammadelta repertoires. Vgamma9/Vdelta2+ T cells showed a stable polyclonal repertoire with shared TCRgamma sequences.

Bulk repertoires came from Vgamma9/Vdelta2+ or Vdelta2-negative gammadelta T cells flow-sorted from PBMC. Each sorted gammadelta sample had TRG and TRD chains sequenced. TCRdb reprocessed the multiplex PCR reads through CATT. The table shows 45,000 to 70,000 delta-chain clones, with over 1.5% occurring only once. Sequencing was carried out using gamma-delta T cells from blood. The chain joins TRDV1 to TRDJ1; D is possibly TRDD3 (8 bases). TCRdb records no J gene; here it was assigned by comparing the DNA to germline. This TCR derives from a pool of human donors (malaria-infected and uninfected, not separated). The chain's CDR3 is CALGAPRREHSYQPGDNSYTDKLIF. The CDR3 bases are TGTGCTCTTGGGGCCCCGCGTCGAGAACATTCCTACCAACCGGGGGATAACTCGTACACCGATAAACTCATCTTT.